This TCR beta chain was documented in a study of radiotherapy plus CTLA-4 blockade in lung cancer. Study-level background: Objective response was observed in about 19% of patients, and disease control in roughly 31%. Findings and limits, study-wide: After treatment with radiotherapy plus ipilimumab, TCR clones that came from the tumor expanded in blood.

Here immunoSEQ multiplex PCR was the method, and the copy in TCRdb shows in-frame clones only, minus some. The data hold tens of thousands of clones, with around three quarters observed a single time. About this clone: Its antigen is unidentified.

Those patients who had chemo-refractory metastatic non-small-cell lung cancer were given focal radiation along with CTLA-4 blockade through ipilimumab. Per the germline V gene, CDR1 is SGDLS and CDR2 is YYNGEE. Trimming cost V 7 bases and J 4 bases, with 23 bases left between them. This CDR3 has 16 amino acids. The sample consisted of peripheral blood, taken from a patient treated with radiotherapy plus ipilimumab. This clonotype was sampled from a human donor with non-small cell lung cancer who had stable disease on radiotherapy plus ipilimumab. V usage is TRBV9 and J usage is TRBJ1-1, with TRBD1 as a possible D gene (5 bases). The CDR3: CASSAVRLRRGTEAFF. The CDR3 DNA reads TGTGCCAGCTCCGCGGTCCGACTAAGAAGGGGCACTGAAGCTTTCTTT.